Shown below are 32 T cell receptor beta chains from a single sample sequenced in a study of blood T cells in healthy people across ages. Combining a sample-barcoded 5' primer with a J-beta primer mix, a second PCR ran for roughly 7 to 12 cycles. MiXCR, run by TCRdb on the 5' RACE reads, gives a single entry per CDR3 protein. This sample yields 600,000 to 800,000 distinct CDR3 sequences, of which roughly 21% are seen a single time; around 3.4% belongs to the top ten. The sequenced sample consisted of blood. The receptors here all came from a man aged 70 or older in good health.

The genes are TRBV5-1 and TRBJ2-5, with D tentatively TRBD1 (6 bases). The tail of the sequence fits TRBJ2-7 better, so the J call may be wrong. The CDR3 runs 15 residues. Looked up from germline, CDR1 is SGHRS and CDR2 is YFSETQ. DNA for the CDR3: TGCGCCAGCAGCTGGGGGACACGACCCTCCTACGAGCAGTACTTC. This codes for CASSWGTRPSYEQYF.

The chain couples TRBV6-1 to TRBJ2-5, with TRBD2 matching over 7 bases. The J call may be mistaken, given a closer DNA end match to TRBJ2-7. Germline assignment: CDR1 MNHNS and CDR2 SASEGT. This CDR3 comprises 16 residues. The CDR3 loop reads CASSLSLGGLGYEQYF. The CDR3 DNA sequence: TGTGCCAGCAGCCTCTCCCTGGGGGGGTTGGGCTACGAGCAGTACTTC.

The chain recombines TRBV5-6 with TRBJ2-1; D is perhaps TRBD1 or TRBD2 (5 bases each). This CDR3 is built from 14 residues. Germline lookup yields CDR1 SGHDT and CDR2 YYEEEE. Trimming removed 3 bases from V and 10 bases from J, with 17 bases in between. Written as DNA, the CDR3 is TGTGCCAGCAGCTCGGGACGCGAGGGCAACGAGCAGTTCTTC. It specifies CASSSGREGNEQFF.

This sequence joins TRBV25-1 and TRBJ2-7; 11 bases align to TRBD1. Trimming cost V 5 bases and J 3 bases; bases outside gene matches: 6. Germline CDR1 and CDR2: MGHDK and SYGVNS. The CDR3 spans 15 residues. CDR3 DNA sequence: TGTGCCAGCAGTACTCCCGGGACAGGGGGCTACGAGCAGTACTTC. It translates to CASSTPGTGGYEQYF.

V gene TRBV20-1 combines with J gene TRBJ2-5, with 9 nucleotides matching TRBD1. V lost 5 bases and J lost 1; bases outside the gene matches: 8. Per germline, CDR1 DFQATT and CDR2 SNEGSKA (reference sequence). The CDR3 runs to 15 residues. This CDR3 is CSAERPGQGQETQYF. DNA for the CDR3: TGCAGTGCTGAAAGGCCGGGACAGGGCCAAGAGACCCAGTACTTC.

This sequence joins TRBV7-9 and TRBJ2-3, with 9 bases identical to TRBD1. Germline V gene lookup returns CDR1 SEHNR and CDR2 FQNEAQ (reference sequence). The CDR3 has 16 amino acids. With 3 bases clipped from V and 1 base from J, the junction kept 5 bases outside the gene matches. CDR3 residues: CASSFGQGIGTDTQYF. The CDR3 DNA sequence: TGTGCCAGCAGCTTTGGACAGGGGATCGGCACAGATACGCAGTATTTT.

This clonotype turned up a few times. The rearrangement joins TRBV2 to TRBJ1-4; D is perhaps TRBD1 (5 bases). V lost 2 bases and J lost 5, with 15 bases in between. From germline, CDR1 is SNHLY and CDR2 FYNNEI. The CDR3 runs to 16 residues. The CDR3 DNA is TGTGCCAGCAGTGAAATGGCAGGTCGGGGGAATGAAAAACTGTTTTTT. Translating gives CASSEMAGRGNEKLFF.

This clonotype appeared many times. This rearrangement joins TRBV7-2 to TRBJ2-2; weak D call: TRBD1 (6 bases). There are 14 residues in the CDR3. V dropped 1 base and J dropped 5 bases, with 8 bases sitting between them. Germline CDR1 SGHTA, CDR2 FQGNSA. The CDR3 here is CASSLGQVTGELFF. In nucleotides, the CDR3 is TGTGCCAGCAGCTTAGGACAGGTGACCGGGGAGCTGTTTTTT.

This clonotype was recorded many times. This chain links TRBV5-1 with TRBJ2-5; D remains unclear. V was cut by 0 bases and J by 5 bases, with 11 bases left in between. The CDR3 runs 14 residues. Germline V CDR1 and CDR2: SGHRS, YFSETQ. The CDR3 here is CASSLGSRSETQYF. The CDR3 bases are TGCGCCAGCAGCTTGGGATCCAGATCGGAGACCCAGTACTTC.

This clonotype appeared a few times. One end of the junction does not line up with germline, which may come from a read error. The CDR3 DNA sequence: TGCAGTGCTGTTTGGACAGGGAACCAAGCTAACCATGGCTACACCTTC. Its protein product is CSAVWTGNQANHGYTF. The chain employs TRBV20-1 and TRBJ1-2; the match to TRBD1 covers 8 bases. The CDR3 totals 16 residues. In germline, CDR1 is DFQATT, CDR2 SNEGSKA (reference sequence).

This clonotype was counted only a few times. This chain joins TRBV10-1 and TRBJ1-3; D gene ambiguous. This CDR3 comprises 14 residues. Germline loops: CDR1 WNHNN, CDR2 SYGVQD (reference sequence). Trimming pared 3 bases from V and 7 bases from J, leaving 13 bases between. DNA of the CDR3: TGCGCCAGCAGTGACAGTACCTCGCGGAACACCATATATTTT. Encoded protein: CASSDSTSRNTIYF.

This sequence joins TRBV14 and TRBJ2-3; D not certain. V lost 2 bases and J lost 4, with 13 bases in between. Germline CDR1 SGHDN, CDR2 FVKESK. CDR3 length: 15 amino acids. The CDR3, as DNA: TGTGCCAGCAGCCAATCTCGACACCCTGCAGATACGCAGTATTTT. Its translation: CASSQSRHPADTQYF.

This clonotype showed up just a few times. The V gene is TRBV20-1, the J gene TRBJ2-5; TRBD2 aligns across 10 bases. The J call may be incorrect, as the DNA end agrees better with TRBJ2-1. CDR1 is DFQATT and CDR2 is SNEGSKA in the germline V gene (reference sequence). CDR3 length equals 14 residues. DNA of the CDR3: TGCAGTGCTAGAAGGGCTAGCGGGAGCGATGAGCAGTTCTTC. Translated: CSARRASGSDEQFF.

The chain couples TRBV6-2 or TRBV6-3 to TRBJ1-4, with a possible D match to TRBD1 (5 bases). This CDR3 contains 15 residues. Trimming removed 4 bases from V and 6 bases from J, with 15 bases in between. Germline lookup yields CDR1 MNHEY and CDR2 SVGEGT. The CDR3 DNA reads TGTGCCAGCAGTTTCCCCGGGACGCCGGATGAAAAACTGTTTTTT. Translation: CASSFPGTPDEKLFF.

This clonotype was counted at least ten times. V and J are TRBV12-3 or TRBV12-4 and TRBJ2-2, with D possibly called TRBD1 or TRBD2 (5 bases each). V lost 4 bases and J 10 bases, leaving 16 bases between the germline ends. This CDR3 is built from 14 residues. The CDR3 nucleotides read TGTGCCAGCAGTTCTCCGGGACGGTCCGAGGAGCTGTTTTTT. Translation gives CASSSPGRSEELFF.

The CDR3 region has the DNA TGTGCCAGCAGTCGCGCGGGATCCCAAGAGACCCAGTACTTC. Amino acids: CASSRAGSQETQYF. The chain carries TRBV12-3 or TRBV12-4 and TRBJ2-5; perhaps TRBD2 as D (6 bases). V was cut by 5 bases and J by 1 base, with 11 bases left in between. This CDR3 is built from 14 residues.

Notes on this clonotype: A much larger clone lies one base from this, so it may be a read error. V usage is TRBV7-9 and J usage is TRBJ2-1; 7 bases are a match to TRBD2. The CDR3 totals 15 residues. Germline V gene sequence: CDR1 SEHNR, CDR2 FQNEAQ (reference sequence). CDR3 sequence reads: CASSLNLREYNEQLF. The CDR3, as DNA: TGTGCCAGCAGCTTAAATTTGCGGGAGTACAATGAGCAGCTCTTC. Drawing the rest from reference TRBV7-9 and TRBJ2-1, the complete variable domain is DTGVSQNPRHKITKRGQNVTFRCDPISEHNRLYWYRQTLGQGPEFLTYFQNEAQLEKSRLLSDRFSAERPKGSFSTLEIQRTEQGDSAMYLCASSLNLREYNEQLFGPGTRLTVL.

V usage is TRBV20-1 and J usage is TRBJ2-4; 13 nucleotides agree with TRBD2. Germline V gene lookup returns CDR1 DFQATT and CDR2 SNEGSKA (reference sequence). The CDR3 length is 19 residues. The V and J ends lost 4 bases and 3 bases, in that order; junction bases with no gene match: 15. The CDR3 region has the DNA TGCAGTGCTATCGCCAGGGGACTAGCGGGAATCCCCAGCAAAAACATTCAGTACTTC. Translated, it gives CSAIARGLAGIPSKNIQYF.

The chain joins TRBV12-3 or TRBV12-4 to TRBJ2-7; no definite D call. The V end was cut by 5 bases, the J end by 5 bases, with 10 bases between. The CDR3 has 12 residues. CDR3 loop: CASSLRPNEQYF. The CDR3 DNA sequence: TGTGCCAGCAGTCTACGCCCGAACGAGCAGTACTTC.

The chain has TRBV20-1 and TRBJ2-7; 8 bases line up with TRBD1. From germline, CDR1 is DFQATT and CDR2 SNEGSKA (reference sequence). This CDR3 spans 18 amino acids. V lost 6 bases to trimming and J lost 5 bases; unmatched junction nucleotides: 24. The CDR3 sequence is CSATRSQGAHFTTHEQYF. DNA for the CDR3: TGCAGTGCCACGAGGTCCCAGGGGGCCCATTTTACGACCCACGAGCAGTACTTC.

This clonotype came up a few times. This chain connects TRBV6-5 to TRBJ1-1, with D uncertain. With 5 bases removed from V and 0 bases from J, the gap between germline ends came to 4 bases. The CDR3 totals 12 residues. The germline CDR1 and CDR2 sequences are MNHEY and SVGAGI. CDR3 sequence reads: CASSRVNTEAFF. CDR3 sequence (DNA): TGTGCCAGCAGTAGAGTGAACACTGAAGCTTTCTTT.

This clonotype occurred a few times. The CDR3 here is CSDGGPLDEQFF. The DNA of the CDR3 is TGCAGCGACGGAGGGCCGTTGGATGAGCAGTTCTTC. The genes are TRBV29-1 and TRBJ2-1; maybe TRBD2 (6 bases). CDR1 and CDR2 from the germline V gene are SQVTM and ANQGSEA. The ends were cut back, 7 bases at V and 8 bases at J, with 15 bases in the middle. The CDR3 is made up of 12 amino acids.

V and J are TRBV7-9 and TRBJ2-7; D assignment may be TRBD1 or TRBD2 (5 bases each). The CDR3 length is 14 residues. The germline V and J ends were trimmed by 2 bases and 2 bases, with 10 bases remaining between them. The germline CDR1 and CDR2 sequences are SEHNR and FQNEAQ (reference sequence). CDR3 in amino acids: CASSLNGAPYEQYF. The CDR3 DNA is TGTGCCAGCAGCTTAAACGGGGCCCCCTACGAGCAGTACTTC.

The gene calls are TRBV20-1 and TRBJ2-2; 7 bases align to TRBD1. Germline CDR1 is DFQATT and CDR2 is SNEGSKA (reference sequence). The CDR3 is 15 amino acids. V shed 6 bases and J 2 bases; nucleotides not matched to a gene: 9. The CDR3 loop is CSASPGQINTGELFF. CDR3 in DNA: TGCAGTGCGAGTCCGGGACAGATTAACACCGGGGAGCTGTTTTTT.

This clonotype has only a few counts. The chain carries TRBV7-6 and TRBJ2-7; 7 bases align to TRBD1. V lost 4 bases and J lost 6; bases outside the gene matches: 9. This CDR3 is built from 14 residues. Germline V CDR1 and CDR2: SGHVS, FNYEAQ. CDR3: CASSSMRGPGEQYF. Written as DNA, the CDR3 is TGTGCCAGCAGCTCTATGAGGGGGCCGGGCGAGCAGTACTTC. Combining the CDR3 with reference TRBV7-6 and TRBJ2-7 gives the whole variable domain GAGVSQSPRYKVTKRGQDVALRCDPISGHVSLYWYRQALGQGPEFLTYFNYEAQQDKSGLPNDRFSAERPEGSISTLTIQRTEQRDSAMYRCASSSMRGPGEQYFGPGTRLTVT.

As concerns this clonotype: Its ends do not fully match the called genes, so a read error is possible. The chain joins TRBV7-2 to TRBJ1-2; possible D gene TRBD1, 5 bases. Germline CDR1 and CDR2: SGHTA and FQGNSA. This CDR3 spans 12 amino acids. CDR3: CASSFREYGHTF. The CDR3 nucleotides are TGTGCCAGCAGCTTCAGGGAATATGGCCACACCTTC. The full variable domain, with the rest looked up from reference TRBV7-2 and TRBJ1-2, is GAGVSQSPSNKVTEKGKDVELRCDPISGHTALYWYRQSLGQGLEFLIYFQGNSAPDKSGLPSDRFSAERTGGSVSTLTIQRTQQEDSAVYLCASSFREYGHTFGSGTRLTVV.

The gene calls are TRBV6-1 and TRBJ1-1; 11 nucleotides match TRBD1. Germline V gene lookup returns CDR1 MNHNS and CDR2 SASEGT. The CDR3 runs to 18 residues. DNA of the CDR3: TGTTGCGCTTTCGACGGACAGGGGGCTAGGGCAATGAACACTGAAGCTTTCTTT. It is translated as CCAFDGQGARAMNTEAFF.

The sample holds a few counts of this clonotype. The chain couples TRBV15 to TRBJ2-3; 11 bases agree with TRBD2. Trimming took 3 bases from V and 2 from J; bases not matched to a gene: 4. CDR3 length: 16 amino acids. Germline CDR1 is LNHNV and CDR2 is YYDKDF (reference sequence). The CDR3 DNA follows: TGTGCCACCAGCAGTCGACTAGCGGGGAACACAGATACGCAGTATTTT. It encodes CATSSRLAGNTDTQYF.

This clonotype was picked up many times. The chain combines TRBV27 with TRBJ2-5; D is unclear. Germline V gene lookup returns CDR1 MNHEY and CDR2 SMNVEV (reference sequence). This CDR3 comprises 13 residues. V lost 3 bases to trimming and J lost 1 base, with 6 bases between them. In DNA, the CDR3 is TGTGCCAGCAGTTTGCAGCCCCAAGAGACCCAGTACTTC. Protein sequence: CASSLQPQETQYF.

The chain couples TRBV5-1 to TRBJ2-5, with 9 bases fitting TRBD2. The end of the DNA aligns better with TRBJ2-1, so the J call may be wrong. The CDR3 loop spans 16 amino acids. Germline CDR1 SGHRS, CDR2 YFSETQ. The CDR3 reads CASSLAVAGAGNEQFF. The CDR3 nucleotides are TGCGCCAGCAGCTTGGCGGTAGCGGGAGCGGGGAATGAGCAGTTCTTC.

V and J are TRBV6-5 and TRBJ1-6; D perhaps matches TRBD1 (6 bases). CDR1 and CDR2 (germline): MNHEY, SVGAGI. This CDR3 has 14 amino acids. With 6 bases removed from V and 8 bases from J, the gap between germline ends came to 14 bases. The CDR3 DNA follows: TGTGCCAGCAGATTACGCAGGGGTGATTCACCCCTCCACTTT. Amino acid sequence: CASRLRRGDSPLHF.

There are a few counts of this clonotype. This could be a read error, since a much larger clone is one nucleotide away. The CDR3 sequence: CASRFNSGMPIEQCF. Here the CDR3 DNA reads TGTGCCAGCAGATTTAATAGCGGCATGCCTATTGAGCAGTGCTTC. This sequence joins TRBV12-3 or TRBV12-4 and TRBJ2-7; D might be TRBD2 (6 bases). This CDR3 comprises 15 residues.